This is a list of T cell receptor beta chains from one sample in a study of T cells in localized non-small cell lung cancer. Sequenced by immunoSEQ multiplex PCR; TCRdb stores in-frame clones only, minus some. The repertoire holds some 54,000 clones, with roughly 75% as singletons. Here the sequenced sample was PBMCs, taken before any cancer treatment. Receptors originate from a woman aged 35 to 69 with stage II lung adenocarcinoma. Each CDR3 is given with its conserved first and last residue. Fields, in order: clone size, V gene, J gene, D gene, CDR3 protein, CDR3 DNA. D genes are given only for firm matches. The size field is filled for only some rows; it gives once, few, many or a size class.

clone_size: -; v_call: TRBV6-6; j_call: TRBJ2-3; d_call: -; cdr3_aa: CASSIQADTQYF; cdr3_nt: TGTGCCAGCAGCATACAGGCAGATACGCAGTATTTT
clone_size: -; v_call: TRBV2; j_call: TRBJ2-1; d_call: TRBD2; cdr3_aa: CASTQLAREQFF; cdr3_nt: TGTGCCAGCACTCAACTAGCGAGGGAGCAGTTCTTC
clone_size: -; v_call: TRBV30; j_call: TRBJ2-7; d_call: -; cdr3_aa: CAWSNSLSYEQYF; cdr3_nt: TGTGCCTGGAGTAACTCCCTGAGCTACGAGCAGTACTTC
clone_size: -; v_call: TRBV7-9; j_call: TRBJ2-2; d_call: TRBD2; cdr3_aa: CASSFIGGADTGELFF; cdr3_nt: TGTGCCAGCAGCTTTATCGGGGGGGCCGATACCGGGGAGCTGTTTTTT
clone_size: -; v_call: TRBV2; j_call: TRBJ1-2; d_call: TRBD1; cdr3_aa: CASSPPGQGPSGGYTF; cdr3_nt: TGTGCCAGCAGTCCTCCGGGACAGGGGCCTTCTGGTGGCTACACCTTC
clone_size: once; v_call: TRBV5-5; j_call: TRBJ2-7; d_call: TRBD1; cdr3_aa: CASSASPGQTYEQYF; cdr3_nt: TGTGCCAGCAGCGCCTCACCGGGACAGACCTACGAGCAGTACTTC
clone_size: -; v_call: TRBV11-2; j_call: TRBJ2-7; d_call: -; cdr3_aa: CASRVPDRGREQYF; cdr3_nt: TGTGCCAGCAGAGTACCCGACAGAGGACGCGAGCAGTACTTC
clone_size: -; v_call: TRBV10-3; j_call: TRBJ2-5; d_call: TRBD2; cdr3_aa: CAVGTSMETQYF; cdr3_nt: TGTGCCGTCGGGACTAGCATGGAGACCCAGTACTTC
clone_size: -; v_call: TRBV28; j_call: TRBJ2-7; d_call: TRBD1; cdr3_aa: CASSSPGGTGVYEQYF; cdr3_nt: TGTGCCAGCAGTTCACCGGGTGGGACAGGGGTCTACGAGCAGTACTTC
clone_size: few; v_call: TRBV6-4; j_call: TRBJ2-3; d_call: TRBD2; cdr3_aa: CASSDLAGGTTDTQYF; cdr3_nt: TGTGCCAGCAGTGACCTAGCGGGGGGGACCACAGATACGCAGTATTTT
clone_size: -; v_call: TRBV30; j_call: TRBJ2-7; d_call: -; cdr3_aa: CAWIVGYFPYEQYF; cdr3_nt: TGTGCCTGGATCGTAGGGTATTTCCCCTACGAGCAGTACTTC
clone_size: -; v_call: TRBV5-5; j_call: TRBJ1-6; d_call: -; cdr3_aa: CASSPPQTYNSPLHF; cdr3_nt: TGTGCCAGCAGCCCCCCGCAGACCTATAATTCACCCCTCCACTTT
clone_size: -; v_call: TRBV2; j_call: TRBJ1-2; d_call: -; cdr3_aa: CASSDEGRGGYTF; cdr3_nt: TGTGCCAGCAGTGATGAGGGGAGGGGTGGCTACACCTTC
clone_size: -; v_call: TRBV9; j_call: TRBJ1-6; d_call: -; cdr3_aa: CASSVGSSRNSPLHF; cdr3_nt: TGTGCCAGCAGCGTAGGAAGTAGCAGGAATTCACCCCTCCACTTT
clone_size: -; v_call: TRBV5-1; j_call: TRBJ1-5; d_call: -; cdr3_aa: CASSLGQANSNQPQHF; cdr3_nt: TGCGCCAGCAGCTTGGGACAGGCGAATAGCAATCAGCCCCAGCATTTT
clone_size: few; v_call: TRBV11-3; j_call: TRBJ2-3; d_call: -; cdr3_aa: CASSLDTGTDTQYF; cdr3_nt: TGTGCCAGCAGCTTAGATACAGGGACAGATACGCAGTATTTT
clone_size: few; v_call: TRBV28; j_call: TRBJ1-3; d_call: -; cdr3_aa: CASTFWDDEGNTIYF; cdr3_nt: TGTGCCAGCACCTTTTGGGACGACGAAGGAAACACCATATATTTT
clone_size: -; v_call: TRBV30; j_call: TRBJ1-4; d_call: -; cdr3_aa: CAWSGDEKLFF; cdr3_nt: TGTGCCTGGAGTGGGGATGAAAAACTGTTTTTT
clone_size: -; v_call: TRBV29-1; j_call: TRBJ2-5; d_call: TRBD2; cdr3_aa: CSVTSGGSSLQETQYF; cdr3_nt: TGCAGCGTGACTAGCGGGGGTAGCTCCCTTCAAGAGACCCAGTACTTC
clone_size: few; v_call: TRBV6-5; j_call: TRBJ1-1; d_call: -; cdr3_aa: CASSSDTTEAFF; cdr3_nt: TGTGCCAGCAGCTCCGATACAACTGAAGCTTTCTTT
clone_size: -; v_call: TRBV29-1; j_call: TRBJ1-2; d_call: -; cdr3_aa: CSVETVSYGYTF; cdr3_nt: TGCAGCGTTGAGACGGTTTCCTATGGCTACACCTTC
clone_size: -; v_call: TRBV4-3; j_call: TRBJ1-4; d_call: -; cdr3_aa: CASSQDTNRVNEKLFF; cdr3_nt: TGCGCCAGCAGCCAAGATACGAACAGGGTTAATGAAAAACTGTTTTTT
clone_size: few; v_call: TRBV7-9; j_call: TRBJ1-3; d_call: -; cdr3_aa: CASSLAQPRSGNTIYF; cdr3_nt: TGTGCCAGCAGCTTAGCTCAGCCACGCTCTGGAAACACCATATATTTT
clone_size: -; v_call: TRBV7-3; j_call: TRBJ2-4; d_call: TRBD1; cdr3_aa: CASSSQGVNSNIQYF; cdr3_nt: TGTGCCAGCAGCTCTCAGGGGGTTAATAGTAACATTCAGTACTTC
clone_size: few; v_call: TRBV6-4; j_call: TRBJ1-2; d_call: -; cdr3_aa: CASKAGSGGYTF; cdr3_nt: TGTGCCAGCAAAGCGGGATCGGGAGGCTACACCTTC
clone_size: few; v_call: TRBV28; j_call: TRBJ1-2; d_call: TRBD1; cdr3_aa: CASSPEDRSFFNYGYTF; cdr3_nt: TGTGCCAGCAGTCCAGAGGACAGGTCCTTTTTTAACTATGGCTACACCTTC
clone_size: -; v_call: TRBV19; j_call: TRBJ1-5; d_call: TRBD1; cdr3_aa: CASARIGGGGNQPQHF; cdr3_nt: TGTGCCAGCGCACGTATAGGGGGCGGCGGCAATCAGCCCCAGCATTTT
clone_size: once; v_call: TRBV27; j_call: TRBJ2-2; d_call: -; cdr3_aa: CASSYRGTGELFF; cdr3_nt: TGTGCCAGCAGTTATCGTGGGACCGGGGAGCTGTTTTTT
clone_size: -; v_call: TRBV7-9; j_call: TRBJ2-1; d_call: -; cdr3_aa: CASSFSGLDEQFF; cdr3_nt: TGTGCCAGCAGCTTCTCGGGGCTGGATGAGCAGTTCTTC
clone_size: few; v_call: TRBV19; j_call: TRBJ1-1; d_call: -; cdr3_aa: CASSIKENTEAFF; cdr3_nt: TGTGCCAGTAGTATAAAAGAGAACACTGAAGCTTTCTTT
clone_size: -; v_call: TRBV10-1; j_call: TRBJ1-2; d_call: -; cdr3_aa: CASSRDLTGGYTF; cdr3_nt: TGCGCCAGCAGTAGGGACCTCACGGGAGGCTACACCTTC
clone_size: -; v_call: TRBV14; j_call: TRBJ1-2; d_call: -; cdr3_aa: CASSQDLDGNGYTF; cdr3_nt: TGTGCCAGCAGCCAAGACTTGGACGGGAATGGCTACACCTTC
clone_size: -; v_call: TRBV28; j_call: TRBJ1-4; d_call: -; cdr3_aa: CASKRPDAELFF; cdr3_nt: TGTGCCAGCAAGAGGCCGGACGCAGAACTGTTTTTT
clone_size: -; v_call: TRBV4-2; j_call: TRBJ1-1; d_call: -; cdr3_aa: CASSPSSLPNTEAFF; cdr3_nt: TGTGCCAGCAGCCCCAGCAGTCTACCGAACACTGAAGCTTTCTTT
clone_size: -; v_call: TRBV19; j_call: TRBJ1-1; d_call: -; cdr3_aa: CVSRGWNTEAFF; cdr3_nt: TGTGTCAGTAGGGGATGGAACACTGAAGCTTTCTTT
clone_size: -; v_call: TRBV28; j_call: TRBJ1-2; d_call: -; cdr3_aa: CASSLRGYGYTF; cdr3_nt: TGTGCCAGCAGTTTAAGAGGATATGGCTACACCTTC
clone_size: -; v_call: TRBV11-2; j_call: TRBJ1-2; d_call: -; cdr3_aa: CASSLVSHTPNYGYTF; cdr3_nt: TGTGCCAGCAGCTTAGTGTCTCATACACCTAACTATGGCTACACCTTC
clone_size: -; v_call: TRBV29-1; j_call: TRBJ1-5; d_call: -; cdr3_aa: CSAGYRRGQPQHF; cdr3_nt: TGCAGCGCGGGCTACCGCAGGGGCCAGCCCCAGCATTTT
clone_size: -; v_call: TRBV5-1; j_call: TRBJ2-2; d_call: -; cdr3_aa: CASSFSPGNSGELFF; cdr3_nt: TGCGCCAGCAGCTTCTCGCCAGGGAACTCCGGGGAGCTGTTTTTT
clone_size: -; v_call: TRBV29-1; j_call: TRBJ1-5; d_call: -; cdr3_aa: CSVKWSNQPQHF; cdr3_nt: TGCAGCGTGAAATGGAGCAATCAGCCCCAGCATTTT
clone_size: -; v_call: TRBV7-2; j_call: TRBJ1-5; d_call: TRBD1; cdr3_aa: CASSPLRDRGFLAQHF; cdr3_nt: TGTGCCAGCAGCCCTCTCCGGGACAGGGGTTTCTTAGCCCAGCATTTT
clone_size: -; v_call: TRBV4-2; j_call: TRBJ2-1; d_call: TRBD2; cdr3_aa: CASRGKAGGSYNEQFF; cdr3_nt: TGTGCCAGCAGGGGCAAAGCGGGGGGCTCCTACAATGAGCAGTTCTTC
clone_size: few; v_call: TRBV5-6; j_call: TRBJ2-1; d_call: TRBD2; cdr3_aa: CASSLASSGGAWNEQFF; cdr3_nt: TGTGCCAGCAGCTTGGCGTCTAGCGGGGGGGCCTGGAATGAGCAGTTCTTC
clone_size: -; v_call: TRBV2; j_call: TRBJ2-7; d_call: -; cdr3_aa: CASSSGLDEQYF; cdr3_nt: TGTGCCAGCAGTTCCGGACTGGACGAGCAGTACTTC
clone_size: few; v_call: TRBV7-2; j_call: TRBJ2-7; d_call: TRBD1; cdr3_aa: CASSEDRNEQYF; cdr3_nt: TGTGCCAGCAGCGAGGACAGGAACGAGCAGTACTTC
clone_size: -; v_call: TRBV9; j_call: TRBJ2-2; d_call: TRBD1; cdr3_aa: CASRGQGNTGELFF; cdr3_nt: TGTGCCAGCAGAGGACAGGGCAACACCGGGGAGCTGTTTTTT
clone_size: -; v_call: TRBV11-2; j_call: TRBJ1-2; d_call: -; cdr3_aa: CASSLGRLYGYTF; cdr3_nt: TGTGCCAGCAGCTTAGGACGCCTCTATGGCTACACCTTC
clone_size: -; v_call: TRBV6-6; j_call: TRBJ1-3; d_call: TRBD1; cdr3_aa: CASSYGDRAGNTIYF; cdr3_nt: TGTGCCAGCAGTTACGGGGACAGGGCCGGAAACACCATATATTTT
clone_size: -; v_call: TRBV6-5; j_call: TRBJ1-4; d_call: -; cdr3_aa: CASSYVAATNEKLFF; cdr3_nt: TGTGCCAGCAGTTACGTGGCTGCTACTAATGAAAAACTGTTTTTT